A single sample is the source of the 10 T cell receptor beta chains below, sequenced in a study of identical twins. TCRdb passed the 5' RACE reads through MiXCR, listing each CDR3 protein once. Among nearly 900,000 distinct CDR3 sequences listed, roughly an eighth were seen once. The data also belong to a second study, concerning yellow fever vaccine responses in identical twins.

The sequenced material came from PBMCs. The receptors were gathered from a young woman in good health.

This clonotype was picked up many times. The chain carries TRBV9 and TRBJ2-6, with 9 bases identical to TRBD1. The CDR3 has 18 residues. The trim removed 4 bases at V and 0 bases at J, leaving 8 bases unmatched. The V gene's germline CDR1 is SGDLS and CDR2 YYNGEE. Written as DNA, the CDR3 is TGTGCCAGCAGCCCCCAGACAGGGGGTGTCTCTGGGGCCAACGTCCTGACTTTC. Amino acids: CASSPQTGGVSGANVLTF.

The chain joins TRBV7-6 to TRBJ2-1; possibly TRBD1 for D (5 bases). The germline V and J ends were trimmed by 1 base and 1 base, with 14 bases remaining between them. CDR3 length equals 17 residues. Germline V gene data show CDR1 as SGHVS and CDR2 as FNYEAQ. CDR3 in DNA: TGTGCCAGCAGCTTAGGGCGTCAGGGTTGGTCCTACAATGAGCAGTTCTTC. It specifies CASSLGRQGWSYNEQFF.

This clonotype was observed a handful of times. The rearrangement links TRBV24-1 to TRBJ1-5; tentative D call: TRBD1 (6 bases). Trimming shortened V by 5 bases and J by 1 base, and 17 bases separated the two germline ends. Looked up from germline, CDR1 is KGHDR and CDR2 is SFDVKD. The CDR3 runs to 17 residues. The CDR3, as DNA: TGTGCCACCAGTGCCGCCGGGGGGGCGGCCAGCAATCAGCCCCAGCATTTT. The encoded protein is CATSAAGGAASNQPQHF.

This clonotype was seen a few times. The chain couples TRBV6-1 to TRBJ2-3; 10 bases are shared with TRBD2. CDR3 length: 14 residues. The germline V gene encodes CDR1 MNHNS and CDR2 SASEGT. With 8 bases clipped from V and 5 bases from J, the junction kept 7 bases outside the gene matches. CDR3 sequence: CASWSGGAVDTQYF. The DNA of the CDR3 is TGTGCCAGCTGGAGCGGGGGGGCGGTAGATACGCAGTATTTT.

This clonotype was picked up a small number of times. The junction and the germline gene differ at one end; a read error may be behind it. This chain links TRBV4-1 with TRBJ2-6; 10 positions match TRBD1. Germline V lookup: CDR1 MGHRA, CDR2 YSYEKL. The CDR3 has 18 amino acids. The CDR3 loop is CASNQAGTGVYGANVLTF. Here the CDR3 DNA reads TGCGCCAGCAACCAAGCTGGGACAGGGGTTTACGGGGCCAACGTCCTGACTTTC.

This clonotype showed up many times. The CDR3 DNA reads TGTGCCAGCAGCTCCACGGGGGGGGGAACAGATACGCAGTATTTT. Encoded protein: CASSSTGGGTDTQYF. The gene calls are TRBV7-9 and TRBJ2-3; TRBD2 aligns across 8 bases. The CDR3 totals 15 residues. Trimming at V came to 4 bases and at J to 3 bases, leaving 6 bases not matched to a gene. The germline V gene encodes CDR1 SEHNR and CDR2 FQNEAQ (reference sequence).

This clonotype turned up a few times. The CDR3 bases are TGTGCCAGCAGCCAAGATCTTCCGGGGAACTTGGGAAACTATGGCTACACCTTC. It codes for CASSQDLPGNLGNYGYTF. The chain couples TRBV3-1 to TRBJ1-2; D is undetermined. Germline lookup yields CDR1 LGHDT and CDR2 YNNKEL (reference sequence). With 0 bases removed from V and 2 bases from J, the gap between germline ends came to 19 bases. The CDR3 spans 18 residues.

The chain carries TRBV5-1 and TRBJ2-4; D gene uncertain. This CDR3 spans 15 amino acids. V was shortened by 4 bases and J by 0 bases, with 11 bases between the two germline ends. Germline CDR1 reads SGHRS; CDR2 reads YFSETQ. The CDR3 DNA reads as TGCGCCAGCAGCCTAGAATTTTCAGCCAAAAACATTCAGTACTTC. This translates into CASSLEFSAKNIQYF.

The chain's CDR3 is CSASQLGEQFF. The CDR3 bases are TGCAGTGCTAGTCAGTTGGGCGAGCAGTTCTTC. V gene TRBV20-1 combines with J gene TRBJ2-1; no firm D call. The CDR3 has 11 residues. The V and J ends lost 3 bases and 10 bases respectively, with 10 bases between them. Germline-derived CDR1 and CDR2 are DFQATT and SNEGSKA (reference sequence).

This chain connects TRBV5-1 to TRBJ2-5; D is unclear. Trimming removed 4 bases from V and 0 bases from J, with 10 bases in between. CDR1 is SGHRS and CDR2 is YFSETQ in the germline V gene. The CDR3 has 14 amino acids. The CDR3 reads CASSPGRHQETQYF. The CDR3 DNA sequence: TGCGCCAGCAGCCCCGGACGGCACCAAGAGACCCAGTACTTC. The variable domain in full, completed from reference TRBV5-1 and TRBJ2-5, reads KAGVTQTPRYLIKTRGQQVTLSCSPISGHRSVSWYQQTPGQGLQFLFEYFSETQRNKGNFPGRFSGRQFSNSRSEMNVSTLELGDSALYLCASSPGRHQETQYFGPGTRLLVL.